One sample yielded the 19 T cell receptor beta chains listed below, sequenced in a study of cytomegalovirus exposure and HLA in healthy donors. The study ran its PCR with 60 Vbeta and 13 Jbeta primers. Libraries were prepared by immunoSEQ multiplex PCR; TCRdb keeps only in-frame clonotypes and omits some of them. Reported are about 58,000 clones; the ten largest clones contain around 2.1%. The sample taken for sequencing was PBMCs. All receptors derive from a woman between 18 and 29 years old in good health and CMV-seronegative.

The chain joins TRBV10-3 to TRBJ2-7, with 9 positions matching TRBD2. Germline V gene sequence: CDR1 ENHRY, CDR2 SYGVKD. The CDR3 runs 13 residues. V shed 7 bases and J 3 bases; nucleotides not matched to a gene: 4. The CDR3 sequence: CAITASGDYEQYF. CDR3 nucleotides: TGTGCCATCACCGCTAGCGGGGACTACGAGCAGTACTTC.

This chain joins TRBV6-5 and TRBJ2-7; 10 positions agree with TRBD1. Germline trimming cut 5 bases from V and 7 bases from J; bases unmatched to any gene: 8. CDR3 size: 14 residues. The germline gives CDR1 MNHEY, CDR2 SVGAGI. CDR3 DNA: TGTGCCAGCAGTCCCGGGACAGGGGTTAGAGAGCAGTACTTC. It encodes CASSPGTGVREQYF.

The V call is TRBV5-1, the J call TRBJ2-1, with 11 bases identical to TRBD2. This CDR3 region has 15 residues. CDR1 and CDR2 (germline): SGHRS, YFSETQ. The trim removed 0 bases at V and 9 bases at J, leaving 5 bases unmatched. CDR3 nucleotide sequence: TGCGCCAGCAGCTTGGTGGTAGCGGGGGGGCGTGAGCAGTTCTTC. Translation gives CASSLVVAGGREQFF.

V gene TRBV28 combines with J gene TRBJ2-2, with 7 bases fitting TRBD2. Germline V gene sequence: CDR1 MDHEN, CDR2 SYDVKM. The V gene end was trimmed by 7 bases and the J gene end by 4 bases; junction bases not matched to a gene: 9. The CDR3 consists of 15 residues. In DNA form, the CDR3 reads TGTGCCAGCACCACAGCGGGACTGAGCACCGGGGAGCTGTTTTTT. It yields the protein CASTTAGLSTGELFF.

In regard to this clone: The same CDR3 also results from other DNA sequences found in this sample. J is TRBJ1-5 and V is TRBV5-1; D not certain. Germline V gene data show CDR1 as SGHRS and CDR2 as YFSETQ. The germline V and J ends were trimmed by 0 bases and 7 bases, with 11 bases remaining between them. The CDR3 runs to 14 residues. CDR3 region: CASSLGTGNQPQHF. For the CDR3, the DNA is TGCGCCAGCAGCTTGGGCACCGGGAACCAGCCCCAGCATTTT. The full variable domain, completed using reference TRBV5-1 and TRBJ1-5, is KAGVTQTPRYLIKTRGQQVTLSCSPISGHRSVSWYQQTPGQGLQFLFEYFSETQRNKGNFPGRFSGRQFSNSRSEMNVSTLELGDSALYLCASSLGTGNQPQHFGDGTRLSIL.

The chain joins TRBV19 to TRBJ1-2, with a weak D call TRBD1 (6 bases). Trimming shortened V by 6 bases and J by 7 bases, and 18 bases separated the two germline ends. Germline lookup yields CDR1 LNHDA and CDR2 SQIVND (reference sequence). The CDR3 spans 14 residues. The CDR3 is CASRVEAGATGYTF. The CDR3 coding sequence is TGTGCCAGTAGAGTGGAGGCAGGGGCGACTGGCTACACCTTC.

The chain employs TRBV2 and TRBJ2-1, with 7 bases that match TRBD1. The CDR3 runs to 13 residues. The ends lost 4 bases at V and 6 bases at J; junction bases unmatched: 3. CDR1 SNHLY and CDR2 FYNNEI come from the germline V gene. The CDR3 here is CASSGRQGNEQFF. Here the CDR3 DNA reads TGTGCCAGCAGTGGGCGACAGGGCAATGAGCAGTTCTTC. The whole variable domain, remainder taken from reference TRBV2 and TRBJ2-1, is EPEVTQTPSHQVTQMGQEVILRCVPISNHLYFYWYRQILGQKVEFLVSFYNNEISEKSEIFDDQFSVERPDGSNFTLKIRSTKLEDSAMYFCASSGRQGNEQFFGPGTRLTVL.

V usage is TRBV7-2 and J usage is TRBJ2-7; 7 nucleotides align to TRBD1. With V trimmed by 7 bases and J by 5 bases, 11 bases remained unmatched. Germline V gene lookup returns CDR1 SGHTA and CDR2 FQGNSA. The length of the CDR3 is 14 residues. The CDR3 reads CASTRQRGLHEQYF. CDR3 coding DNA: TGTGCCAGCACCAGACAAAGGGGGCTCCACGAGCAGTACTTC.

The CDR3 DNA sequence: TGCGCCAGCAGCTTGGTTACTAGCGGGTATACGCAGTATTTT. Protein sequence: CASSLVTSGYTQYF. The rearrangement uses TRBV5-1 and TRBJ2-3; 9 positions agree with TRBD2. CDR1 is SGHRS and CDR2 is YFSETQ in the germline V gene. The ends lost 0 bases at V and 7 bases at J; junction bases unmatched: 3. The CDR3 is made up of 14 amino acids.

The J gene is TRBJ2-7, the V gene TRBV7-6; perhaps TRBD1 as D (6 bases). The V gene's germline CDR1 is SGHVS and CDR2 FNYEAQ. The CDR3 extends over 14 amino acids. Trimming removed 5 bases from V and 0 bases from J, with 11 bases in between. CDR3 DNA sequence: TGTGCCAGCAGCAGTCAGGACAGCTCCTACGAGCAGTACTTC. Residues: CASSSQDSSYEQYF.

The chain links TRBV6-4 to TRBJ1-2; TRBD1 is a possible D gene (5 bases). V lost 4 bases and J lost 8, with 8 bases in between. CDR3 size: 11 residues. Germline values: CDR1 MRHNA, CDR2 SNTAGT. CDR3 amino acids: CASSAGWGYTF. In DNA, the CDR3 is TGTGCCAGCAGTGCAGGGTGGGGCTACACCTTC.

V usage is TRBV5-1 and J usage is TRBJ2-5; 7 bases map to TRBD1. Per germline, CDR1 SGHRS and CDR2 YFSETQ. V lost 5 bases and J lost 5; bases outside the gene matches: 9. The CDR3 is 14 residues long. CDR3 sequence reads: CASRGQTGIETQYF. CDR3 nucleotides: TGCGCCAGCAGGGGACAGACAGGTATCGAGACCCAGTACTTC.

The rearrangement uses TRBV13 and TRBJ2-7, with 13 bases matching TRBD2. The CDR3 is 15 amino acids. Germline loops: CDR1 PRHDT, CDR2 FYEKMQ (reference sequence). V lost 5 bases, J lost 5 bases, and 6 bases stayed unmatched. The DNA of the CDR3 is TGTGCCAGCAGCACTACTAGCGGGGGGGTCCACGAGCAGTACTTC. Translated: CASSTTSGGVHEQYF.

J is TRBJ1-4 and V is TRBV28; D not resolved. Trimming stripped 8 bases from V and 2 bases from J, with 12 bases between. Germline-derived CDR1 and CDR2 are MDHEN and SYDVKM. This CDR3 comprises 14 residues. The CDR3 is CASLEPATNEKLFF. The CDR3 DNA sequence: TGTGCCAGCCTGGAGCCCGCGACTAATGAAAAACTGTTTTTT.

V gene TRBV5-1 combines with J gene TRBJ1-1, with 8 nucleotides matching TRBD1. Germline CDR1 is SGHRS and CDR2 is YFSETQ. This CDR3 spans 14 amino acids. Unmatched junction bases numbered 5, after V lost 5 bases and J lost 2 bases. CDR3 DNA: TGCGCCAGCAGGACAGGGGCTGTAAACACTGAAGCTTTCTTT. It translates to CASRTGAVNTEAFF. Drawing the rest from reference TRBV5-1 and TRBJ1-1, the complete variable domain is KAGVTQTPRYLIKTRGQQVTLSCSPISGHRSVSWYQQTPGQGLQFLFEYFSETQRNKGNFPGRFSGRQFSNSRSEMNVSTLELGDSALYLCASRTGAVNTEAFFGQGTRLTVV.

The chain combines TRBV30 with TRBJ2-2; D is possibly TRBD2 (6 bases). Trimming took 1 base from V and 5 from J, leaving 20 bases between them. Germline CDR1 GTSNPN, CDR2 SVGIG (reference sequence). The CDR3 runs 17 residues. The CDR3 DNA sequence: TGTGCCTGGAGTGGGTTTATGTCGGCAGGGAGGACCGGGGAGCTGTTTTTT. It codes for CAWSGFMSAGRTGELFF. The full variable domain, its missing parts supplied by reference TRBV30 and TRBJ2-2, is SQTIHQWPATLVQPVGSPLSLECTVEGTSNPNLYWYRQAAGRGLQLLFYSVGIGQISSEVPQNLSASRPQDRQFILSSKKLLLSDSGFYLCAWSGFMSAGRTGELFFGEGSRLTVL.

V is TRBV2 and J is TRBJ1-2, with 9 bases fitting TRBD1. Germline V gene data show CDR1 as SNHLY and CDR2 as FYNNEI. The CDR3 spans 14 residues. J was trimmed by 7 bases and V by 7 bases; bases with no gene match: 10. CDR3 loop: CASKVQQGAIGYTF. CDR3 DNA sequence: TGTGCCAGCAAGGTCCAACAGGGGGCAATTGGCTACACCTTC.

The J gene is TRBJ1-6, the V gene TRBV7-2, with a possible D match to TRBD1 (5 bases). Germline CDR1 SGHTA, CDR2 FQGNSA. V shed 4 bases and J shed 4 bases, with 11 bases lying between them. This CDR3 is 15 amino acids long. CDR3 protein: CASSSRPGYNSPLHF. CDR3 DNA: TGTGCCAGCAGCTCCCGACCAGGGTATAATTCACCCCTCCACTTT.

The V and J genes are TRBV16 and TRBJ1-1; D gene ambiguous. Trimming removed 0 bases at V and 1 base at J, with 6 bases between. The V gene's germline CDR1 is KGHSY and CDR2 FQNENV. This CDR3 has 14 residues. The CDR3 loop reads CASSQSTPNTEAFF. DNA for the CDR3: TGTGCCAGCAGCCAATCGACTCCGAACACTGAAGCTTTCTTT.